This TCR beta chain was sequenced for a study of graft-versus-host responses after intestinal transplantation. The table came from immunoSEQ multiplex PCR; TCRdb's copy has only in-frame clones and leaves some out. This sample yields about 85,000 clones, of which approximately 90% are seen a single time; 7.6% belongs to the top ten. A word on this clone: The target antigen is unknown.

Study conclusions and caveats: Patients who carried graft-donor T cell macrochimerism also had high graft-versus-host to host-versus-graft clonal ratios in their allografts. Association was observed between peak circulating GvH clone levels and early post-transplant HvG declines.

Germline V gene data show CDR1 as LNHDA and CDR2 as SQIVND (reference sequence). CDR3 size: 13 residues. The V segment lost 5 bases and the J segment 3 bases; nucleotides outside the gene matches: 4. The sample was unstimulated CD8+ T cells sorted from spleen or lymph node cells, taken before transplant. The sequence was collected from a human donor who was the organ donor for an intestinal transplant. V gene TRBV19 combines with J gene TRBJ2-7; 7 bases map to TRBD1. The CDR3 is CASSAQGIYEQYF. CDR3 DNA: TGTGCCAGTAGTGCACAGGGGATCTACGAGCAGTACTTC.